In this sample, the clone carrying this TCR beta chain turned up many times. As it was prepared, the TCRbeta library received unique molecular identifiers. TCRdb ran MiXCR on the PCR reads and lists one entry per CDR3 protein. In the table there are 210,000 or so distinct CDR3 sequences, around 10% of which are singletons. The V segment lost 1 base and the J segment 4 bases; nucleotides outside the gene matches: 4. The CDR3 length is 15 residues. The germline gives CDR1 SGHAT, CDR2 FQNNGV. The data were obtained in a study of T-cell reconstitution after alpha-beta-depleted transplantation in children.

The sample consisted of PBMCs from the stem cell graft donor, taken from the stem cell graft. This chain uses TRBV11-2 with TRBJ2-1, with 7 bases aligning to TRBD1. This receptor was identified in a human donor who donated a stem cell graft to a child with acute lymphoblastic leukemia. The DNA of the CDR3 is TGTGCCAGCAGCTTAGGGGGACAGAATTACAATGAGCAGTTCTTC. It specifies CASSLGGQNYNEQFF.